The text below deals with one T cell receptor (beta chain). Trimming at V came to 11 bases and at J to 0 bases, leaving 7 bases not matched to a gene. The CDR3 consists of 14 residues. The V gene's germline CDR1 is MDHEN and CDR2 SYDVKM. TCRdb's copy holds only in-frame clones and misses some; the assay was immunoSEQ multiplex PCR. The sample shows about 13,000 clones, roughly 80% of them seen only once. This specimen comes from a study of technical replicates of blood from a handful of donors. The sample taken for sequencing was PBMCs. The receptor was derived from a human donor in good health. The chain is built from TRBV28 and TRBJ2-1; 7 bases agree with TRBD1. The CDR3 loop reads CASEGDSSYNEQFF. CDR3 bases: TGTGCCTCCGAGGGGGACAGCTCCTACAATGAGCAGTTCTTC.